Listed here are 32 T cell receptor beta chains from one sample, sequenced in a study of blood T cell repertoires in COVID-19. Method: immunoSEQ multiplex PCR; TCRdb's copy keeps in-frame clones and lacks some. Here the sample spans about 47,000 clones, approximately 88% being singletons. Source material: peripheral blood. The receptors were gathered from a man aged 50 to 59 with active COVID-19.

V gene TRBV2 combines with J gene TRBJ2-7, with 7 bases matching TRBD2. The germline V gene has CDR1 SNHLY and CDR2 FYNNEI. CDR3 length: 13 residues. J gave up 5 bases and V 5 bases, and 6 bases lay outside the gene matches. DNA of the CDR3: TGTGCCAGCAGTTGGCGGGGGATCAACGAGCAGTACTTC. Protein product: CASSWRGINEQYF.

The CDR3 sequence: CASSYQGNQETQYF. In DNA form, the CDR3 reads TGTGCCAGCAGTTATCAGGGAAATCAAGAGACCCAGTACTTC. The chain couples TRBV27 to TRBJ2-5, with TRBD1 as a possible D gene (5 bases). V was shortened by 4 bases and J by 2 bases, with 11 bases between the two germline ends. The CDR3 loop spans 14 amino acids. Per the germline V gene, CDR1 is MNHEY and CDR2 is SMNVEV (reference sequence).

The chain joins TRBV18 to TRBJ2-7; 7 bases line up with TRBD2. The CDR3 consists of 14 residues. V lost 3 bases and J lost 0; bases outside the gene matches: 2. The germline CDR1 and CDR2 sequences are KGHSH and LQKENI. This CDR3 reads CASSPLADSYEQYF. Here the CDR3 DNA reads TGTGCCAGCTCACCCCTAGCGGACTCCTACGAGCAGTACTTC. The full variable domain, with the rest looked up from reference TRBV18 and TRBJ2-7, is NAGVMQNPRHLVRRRGQEARLRCSPMKGHSHVYWYRQLPEEGLKFMVYLQKENIIDESGMPKERFSAEFPKEGPSILRIQQVVRGDSAAYFCASSPLADSYEQYFGPGTRLTVT.

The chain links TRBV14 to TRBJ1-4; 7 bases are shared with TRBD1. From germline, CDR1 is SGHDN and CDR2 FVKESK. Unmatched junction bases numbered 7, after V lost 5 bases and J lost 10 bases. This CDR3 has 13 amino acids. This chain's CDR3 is CASSFNRGGKLFF. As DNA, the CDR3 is TGTGCCAGCAGCTTCAACAGGGGAGGAAAACTGTTTTTT.

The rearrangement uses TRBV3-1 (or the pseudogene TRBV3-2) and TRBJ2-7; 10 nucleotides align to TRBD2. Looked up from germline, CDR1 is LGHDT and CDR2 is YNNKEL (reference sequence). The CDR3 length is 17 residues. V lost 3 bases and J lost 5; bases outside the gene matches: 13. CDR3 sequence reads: CASSHPGSSGRGDEQYV. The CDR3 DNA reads TGTGCCAGCAGCCATCCCGGGTCTAGCGGGAGAGGTGACGAGCAGTACGTC.

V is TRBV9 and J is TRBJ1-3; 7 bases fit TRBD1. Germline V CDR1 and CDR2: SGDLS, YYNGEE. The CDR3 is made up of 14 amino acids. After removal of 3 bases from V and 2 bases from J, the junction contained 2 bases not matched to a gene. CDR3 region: CASSAGTAGNTIYF. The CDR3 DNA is TGTGCCAGCAGCGCCGGGACAGCTGGAAACACCATATATTTT.

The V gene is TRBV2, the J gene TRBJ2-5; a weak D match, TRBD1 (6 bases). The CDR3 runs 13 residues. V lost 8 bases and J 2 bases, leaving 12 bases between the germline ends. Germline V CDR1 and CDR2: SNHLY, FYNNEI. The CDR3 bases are TGTGCCAGCCGCCGGGACATTCAAGAGACCCAGTACTTC. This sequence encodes CASRRDIQETQYF.

CDR3 nucleotides: TGCGCCAGCCGTAGAAATCCCCAGGGGGCCGGCACAGATACGCAGTATTTT. Its protein product is CASRRNPQGAGTDTQYF. The chain recombines TRBV5-1 with TRBJ2-3, with TRBD1 identical over 8 bases. V trimming: 7 bases; J trimming: 1 base; junction bases outside the gene matches: 14. Germline-derived CDR1 and CDR2 are SGHRS and YFSETQ. This CDR3 comprises 17 residues.

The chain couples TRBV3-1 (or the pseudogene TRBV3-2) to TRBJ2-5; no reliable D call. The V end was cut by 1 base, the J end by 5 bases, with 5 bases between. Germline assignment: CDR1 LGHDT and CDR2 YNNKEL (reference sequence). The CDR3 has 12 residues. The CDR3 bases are TGTGCCAGCAGCCAAGTCCGGGAGACCCAGTACTTC. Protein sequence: CASSQVRETQYF.

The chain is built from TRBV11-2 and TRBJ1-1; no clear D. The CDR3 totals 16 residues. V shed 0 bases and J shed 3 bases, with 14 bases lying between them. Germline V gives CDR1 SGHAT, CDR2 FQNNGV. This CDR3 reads CASSLDRSPEDTEAFF. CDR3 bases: TGTGCCAGCAGCTTAGATAGGAGCCCAGAGGACACTGAAGCTTTCTTT.

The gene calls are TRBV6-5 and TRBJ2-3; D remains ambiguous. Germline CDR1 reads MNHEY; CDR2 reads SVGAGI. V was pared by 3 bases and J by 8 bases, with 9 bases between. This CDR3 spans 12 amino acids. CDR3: CASSYVGGTQYF. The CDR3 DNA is TGTGCCAGCAGTTATGTCGGCGGTACGCAGTATTTT.

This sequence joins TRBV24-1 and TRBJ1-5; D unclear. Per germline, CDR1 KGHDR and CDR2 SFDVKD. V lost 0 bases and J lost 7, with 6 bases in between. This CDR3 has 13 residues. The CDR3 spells CATSDLRGQPQHF. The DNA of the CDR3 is TGTGCCACCAGTGATTTGAGAGGGCAGCCCCAGCATTTT.

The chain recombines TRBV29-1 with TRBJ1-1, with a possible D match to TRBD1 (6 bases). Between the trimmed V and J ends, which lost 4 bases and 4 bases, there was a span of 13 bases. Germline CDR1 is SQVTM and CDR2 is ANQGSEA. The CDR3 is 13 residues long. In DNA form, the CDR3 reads TGCAGCGTTGGCAGGGGTACCAGCACTGAAGCTTTCTTT. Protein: CSVGRGTSTEAFF.

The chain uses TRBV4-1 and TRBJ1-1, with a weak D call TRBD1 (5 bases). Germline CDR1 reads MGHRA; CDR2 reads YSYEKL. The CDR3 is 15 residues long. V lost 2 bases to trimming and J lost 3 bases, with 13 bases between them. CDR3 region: CASSQSQTVDTEAFF. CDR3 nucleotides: TGCGCCAGCAGCCAATCACAGACAGTCGACACTGAAGCTTTCTTT.

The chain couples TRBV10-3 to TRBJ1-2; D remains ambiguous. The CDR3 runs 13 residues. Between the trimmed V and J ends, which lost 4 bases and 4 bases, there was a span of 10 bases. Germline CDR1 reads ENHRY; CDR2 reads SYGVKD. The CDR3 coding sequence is TGTGCCATCAGTGGGCAGGAACTCTATGGCTACACCTTC. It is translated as CAISGQELYGYTF.

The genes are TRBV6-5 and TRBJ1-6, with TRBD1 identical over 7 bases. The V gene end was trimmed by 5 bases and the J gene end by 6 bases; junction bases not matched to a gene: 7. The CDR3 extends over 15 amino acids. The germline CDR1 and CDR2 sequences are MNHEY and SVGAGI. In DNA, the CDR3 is TGTGCCAGCAGTCCACGGGACAGAAGTAATTCACCCCTCCACTTT. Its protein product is CASSPRDRSNSPLHF.

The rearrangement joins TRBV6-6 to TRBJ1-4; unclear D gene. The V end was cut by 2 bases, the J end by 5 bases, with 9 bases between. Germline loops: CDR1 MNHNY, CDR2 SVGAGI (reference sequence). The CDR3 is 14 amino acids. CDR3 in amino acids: CASSYGRINEKLFF. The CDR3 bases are TGTGCCAGCAGTTACGGCAGGATAAATGAAAAACTGTTTTTT.

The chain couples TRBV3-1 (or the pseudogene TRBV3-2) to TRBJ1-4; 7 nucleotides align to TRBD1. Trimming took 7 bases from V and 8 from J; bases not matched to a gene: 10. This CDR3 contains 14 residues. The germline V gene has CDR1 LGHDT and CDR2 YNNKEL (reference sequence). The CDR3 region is CASNPKGAREKLFF. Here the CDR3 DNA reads TGTGCCAGCAACCCGAAGGGGGCCCGGGAAAAACTGTTTTTT.

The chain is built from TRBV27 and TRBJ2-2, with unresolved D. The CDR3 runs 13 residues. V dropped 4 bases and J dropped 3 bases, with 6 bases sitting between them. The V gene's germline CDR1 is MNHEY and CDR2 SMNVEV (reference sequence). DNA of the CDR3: TGTGCCAGCAGTTACGACTACACCGGGGAGCTGTTTTTT. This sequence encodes CASSYDYTGELFF.

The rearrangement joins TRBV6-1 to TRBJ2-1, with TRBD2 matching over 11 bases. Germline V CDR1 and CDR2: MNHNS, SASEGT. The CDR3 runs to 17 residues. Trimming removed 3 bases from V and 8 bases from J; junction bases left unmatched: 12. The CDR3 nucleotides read TGTGCCAGCAGTGATAGACTTAGCGGGGGGGCGATAGATGAGCAGTTCTTC. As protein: CASSDRLSGGAIDEQFF.

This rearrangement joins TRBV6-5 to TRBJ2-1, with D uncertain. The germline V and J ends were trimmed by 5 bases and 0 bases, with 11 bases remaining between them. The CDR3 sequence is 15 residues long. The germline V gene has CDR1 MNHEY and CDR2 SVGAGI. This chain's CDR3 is CASSMATSSYNEQFF. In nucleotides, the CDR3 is TGTGCCAGCAGTATGGCCACCAGCTCCTACAATGAGCAGTTCTTC.

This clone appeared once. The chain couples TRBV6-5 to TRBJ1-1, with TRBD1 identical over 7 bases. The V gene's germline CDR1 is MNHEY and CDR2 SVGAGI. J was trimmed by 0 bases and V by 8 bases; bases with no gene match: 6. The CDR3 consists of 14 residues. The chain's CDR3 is CASLGQALNTEAFF. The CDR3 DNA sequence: TGTGCCAGCCTCGGACAGGCCCTGAACACTGAAGCTTTCTTT.

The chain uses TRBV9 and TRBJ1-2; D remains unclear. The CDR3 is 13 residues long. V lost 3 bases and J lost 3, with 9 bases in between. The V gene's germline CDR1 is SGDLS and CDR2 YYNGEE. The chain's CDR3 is CASSDNSYYGYTF. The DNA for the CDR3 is TGTGCCAGCAGCGACAACAGTTACTATGGCTACACCTTC. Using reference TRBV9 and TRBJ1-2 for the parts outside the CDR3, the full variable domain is DSGVTQTPKHLITATGQRVTLRCSPRSGDLSVYWYQQSLDQGLQFLIQYYNGEERAKGNILERFSAQQFPDLHSELNLSSLELGDSALYFCASSDNSYYGYTFGSGTRLTVV.

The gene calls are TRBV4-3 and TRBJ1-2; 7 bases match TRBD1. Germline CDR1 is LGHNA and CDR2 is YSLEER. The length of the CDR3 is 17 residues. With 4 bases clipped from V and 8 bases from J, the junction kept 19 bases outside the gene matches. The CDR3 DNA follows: TGCGCCAGCAGCCCCGATGCGGGGACAGCCACCTTGGGGGGCTACACCTTC. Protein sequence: CASSPDAGTATLGGYTF.

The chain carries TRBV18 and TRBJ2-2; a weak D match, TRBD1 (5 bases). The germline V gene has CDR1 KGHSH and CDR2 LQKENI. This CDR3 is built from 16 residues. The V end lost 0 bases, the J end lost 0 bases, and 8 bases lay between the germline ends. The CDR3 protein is CASSPPTAANTGELFF. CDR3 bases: TGTGCCAGCTCACCACCGACAGCCGCGAACACCGGGGAGCTGTTTTTT.

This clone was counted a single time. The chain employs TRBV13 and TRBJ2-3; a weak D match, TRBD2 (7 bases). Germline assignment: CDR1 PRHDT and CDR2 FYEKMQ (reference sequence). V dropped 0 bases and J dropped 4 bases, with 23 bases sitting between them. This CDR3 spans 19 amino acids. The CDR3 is CASSLGSHYARGASDTQYF. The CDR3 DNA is TGTGCCAGCAGCTTAGGCTCCCACTACGCCCGGGGGGCTTCAGATACGCAGTATTTT.

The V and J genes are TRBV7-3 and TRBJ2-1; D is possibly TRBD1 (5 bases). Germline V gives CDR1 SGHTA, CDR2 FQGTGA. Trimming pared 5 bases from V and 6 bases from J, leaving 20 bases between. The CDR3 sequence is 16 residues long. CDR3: CASSPQGTAGSNEQFF. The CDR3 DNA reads TGTGCCAGCAGCCCTCAGGGAACCGCCGGGTCCAATGAGCAGTTCTTC.

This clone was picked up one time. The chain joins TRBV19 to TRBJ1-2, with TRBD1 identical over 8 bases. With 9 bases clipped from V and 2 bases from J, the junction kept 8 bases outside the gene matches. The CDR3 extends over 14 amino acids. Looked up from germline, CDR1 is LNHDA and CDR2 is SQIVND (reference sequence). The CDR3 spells CARKRQGKNYGYTF. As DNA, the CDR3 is TGTGCCAGGAAGAGACAGGGGAAGAACTATGGCTACACCTTC.

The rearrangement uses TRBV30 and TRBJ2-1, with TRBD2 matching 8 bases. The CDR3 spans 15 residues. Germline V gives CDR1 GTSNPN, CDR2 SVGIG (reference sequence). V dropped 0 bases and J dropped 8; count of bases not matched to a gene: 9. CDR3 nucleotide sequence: TGTGCCTGGAGTGTACCGAGCGGGAGAGCGTATGAGCAGTTCTTC. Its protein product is CAWSVPSGRAYEQFF.

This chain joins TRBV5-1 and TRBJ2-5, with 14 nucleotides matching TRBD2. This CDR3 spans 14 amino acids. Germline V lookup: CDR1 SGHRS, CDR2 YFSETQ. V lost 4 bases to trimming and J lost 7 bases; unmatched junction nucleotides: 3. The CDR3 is CASSGTSGSGTQYF. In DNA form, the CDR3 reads TGCGCCAGCAGCGGGACTAGCGGGAGCGGGACCCAGTACTTC.

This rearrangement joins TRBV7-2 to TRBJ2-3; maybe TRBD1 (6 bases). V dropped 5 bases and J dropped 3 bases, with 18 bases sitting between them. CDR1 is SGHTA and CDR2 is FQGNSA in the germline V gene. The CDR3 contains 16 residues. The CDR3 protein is CASSTPHRVGTDTQYF. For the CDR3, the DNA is TGTGCCAGCAGCACGCCTCACAGGGTAGGGACAGATACGCAGTATTTT.

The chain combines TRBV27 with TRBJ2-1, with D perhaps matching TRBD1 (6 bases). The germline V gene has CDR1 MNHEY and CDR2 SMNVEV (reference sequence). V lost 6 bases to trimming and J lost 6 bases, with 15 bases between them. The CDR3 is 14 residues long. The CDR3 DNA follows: TGTGCCAGCAGCCCGGACAGAGTGTTCAATGAGCAGTTCTTC. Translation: CASSPDRVFNEQFF.